The rows below give T cell receptor beta chains drawn from one sample of a study of cytomegalovirus exposure and HLA in healthy donors. Sequencing used immunoSEQ multiplex PCR; TCRdb keeps in-frame clones, though not all of them. The sample lists 100,000 to 150,000 clones; 65% to 80% were seen once. Sequencing was done on a sample of PBMCs. All receptors derive from a woman aged 40-49 years in good health and CMV-seropositive. Each CDR3 is given with its conserved first and last residue. The order of the fields is J gene, D gene, clone size, CDR3 length, V gene, CDR3 DNA, CDR3 protein. D genes are given only for firm matches. Rows may omit the clone size; those that give it use once, few, many or a size class.

TRBJ2-1 TRBD1 few 12 TRBV6-5 TGTGCCAGCAGTTCCGACAGGGCCTATAAGTTCTTC CASSSDRAYKFF
TRBJ2-3 NA NA 17 TRBV11-2 TGTGCCAGCAGCTTCTCCCGAGGGAGAGGATGGGCAGATACGCAGTATTTT CASSFSRGRGWADTQYF
TRBJ1-1 NA once 13 TRBV4-1 TGCGCCAGCAGCCTGACAGTGAACACTGAAGCTTTCTTT CASSLTVNTEAFF
TRBJ2-1 TRBD2 few 16 TRBV9 TGTGCCAGCAGCCCTGGGACTAGCGGGATGGGGAATGAGCAGTTCTTC CASSPGTSGMGNEQFF
TRBJ1-5 NA few 14 TRBV30 TGTGCCTGGAGTGGAACAAACCCCAATCAGCCCCAGCATTTT CAWSGTNPNQPQHF
TRBJ2-7 TRBD2 NA 14 TRBV6-5 TGTGCCAGTCATGGACTAGCGGGCGTCTACGAGCAGTACTTC CASHGLAGVYEQYF
TRBJ2-3 NA NA 13 TRBV9 TGTGCCAGCAGCCCCAGAAGCGCAGATACGCAGTATTTT CASSPRSADTQYF
TRBJ1-5 TRBD1 once 15 TRBV28 TGTGCCAGCAGGACACAGGGGATGCGTAATCAGCCCCAGCATTTT CASRTQGMRNQPQHF
TRBJ2-7 NA NA 12 TRBV10-3 TGTGCCATCATGAACGGGAGATACGAGCAGTACTTC CAIMNGRYEQYF
TRBJ1-5 TRBD1 NA 15 TRBV6-1 TGTGCCAGCAGGAACCGGGACAGGGATCATCAGCCCCAGCATTTT CASRNRDRDHQPQHF
TRBJ1-1 TRBD1 NA 17 TRBV6-1 TGTGCCAGCAGTGCTAAGTTAGGACAGGCGACGTTGACTGAAGCTTTCTTT CASSAKLGQATLTEAFF
TRBJ2-7 TRBD1 NA 15 TRBV5-6 TGTGCCAGCAGTTTAACCGGGACAGGGGCTTACGAGCAGTACTTC CASSLTGTGAYEQYF
TRBJ2-1 NA NA 13 TRBV4-1 TGCGCCAGCAGCCTTACTAGAACCAATGAGCAGTTCTTC CASSLTRTNEQFF
TRBJ2-1 TRBD2 NA 18 TRBV4-1 TGCGCCAGCAGCCCTAGCGGGAGGAGGCCCCTAGGAAGAAATGAGCAGTTCTTC CASSPSGRRPLGRNEQFF
TRBJ2-7 TRBD2 NA 16 TRBV27 TGTGCCGCAGCCCCGGAGGAGGGACTAGCGAATTACGAGCAGTACTTC CAAAPEEGLANYEQYF
TRBJ2-5 TRBD1 NA 15 TRBV2 TGTGCCAGCAGTGATGACAGGGGGCAGGCAGAGACCCAGTACTTC CASSDDRGQAETQYF
TRBJ2-5 NA NA 13 TRBV7-7 TGTGCCAGCAGCCGACAGCTCCAAGAGACCCAGTACTTC CASSRQLQETQYF
TRBJ2-1 NA NA 12 TRBV2 TGTGCCAGCAGTTCACAGGGTAATGAGCAGTTCTTC CASSSQGNEQFF
TRBJ2-3 NA NA 14 TRBV7-2 TGTGCCAGCAGCTTAGGCGGGGGCGCAGATACGCAGTATTTT CASSLGGGADTQYF
TRBJ1-1 TRBD1 NA 15 TRBV19 TGTGCCAGTACCGCGACAGGGCGGGTTTCCACTGAAGCTTTCTTT CASTATGRVSTEAFF
TRBJ1-1 TRBD1 few 14 TRBV29-1 TGCAGCGCCACAGGGGGCCGGTCGAACACTGAAGCTTTCTTT CSATGGRSNTEAFF
TRBJ2-7 NA few 14 TRBV21-1 TGTGCCAGCACCTGGGGGACTAGACCTTACGAGCAGTACTTC CASTWGTRPYEQYF
TRBJ2-3 TRBD2 NA 16 TRBV29-1 TGCAGCGTTTCGGGACTAGCGGGAGACGGCACAGATACGCAGTATTTT CSVSGLAGDGTDTQYF
TRBJ2-1 NA NA 13 TRBV2 TGTGCCGGGCACTCGAGCTCCTACAATGAGCAGTTCTTC CAGHSSSYNEQFF
TRBJ2-1 NA few 13 TRBV27 TGTGCCAGCAGACAGCGGGCCTACAATGAGCAGTTCTTC CASRQRAYNEQFF
TRBJ1-1 NA once 15 TRBV7-2 TGTGCCAGCAGCCCTAGGGGGGGACTGAGCACTGAAGCTTTCTTT CASSPRGGLSTEAFF